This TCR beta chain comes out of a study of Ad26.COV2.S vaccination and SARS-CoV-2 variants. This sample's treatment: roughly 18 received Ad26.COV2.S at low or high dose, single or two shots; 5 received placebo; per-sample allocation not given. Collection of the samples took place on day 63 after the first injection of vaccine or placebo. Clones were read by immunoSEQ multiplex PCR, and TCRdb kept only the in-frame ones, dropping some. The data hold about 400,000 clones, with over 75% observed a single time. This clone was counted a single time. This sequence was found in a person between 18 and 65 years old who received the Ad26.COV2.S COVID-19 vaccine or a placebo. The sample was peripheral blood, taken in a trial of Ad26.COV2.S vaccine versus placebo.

CDR3 nucleotides: TGTGCCAGCAGCGTAGGCAGGCGGGGGGGAGATACGCAGTATTTT. This sequence encodes CASSVGRRGGDTQYF. The chain carries TRBV9 and TRBJ2-3, with 9 bases matching TRBD2. From germline, CDR1 is SGDLS and CDR2 YYNGEE. Trimming at V came to 0 bases and at J to 5 bases, leaving 4 bases not matched to a gene. The CDR3 spans 15 residues.